This TCR beta chain was sequenced for a study of T cell repertoires in cytomegalovirus infection. As for the study in general: Public TCR beta signatures marked donors with CMV infection and the matching HLA.

TCRdb passed the reads through MiXCR, listing each CDR3 protein once. The table records more than 250,000 distinct CDR3 sequences, approximately 25% of them present only once. General observations from the study: Ex vivo responses were dominated by HLA-C-restricted CMV-specific TCR beta clonotypes.

V was shortened by 6 bases and J by 5 bases, with 19 bases between the two germline ends. The CDR3 length is 15 residues. In its sample, this clonotype was seen a few times. Its antigen is still unknown. The receptor's source is a human donor in good health (CMV status not recorded). Some clones in this sample may be carry-over from other donors' samples. The specimen comprised cultured PBMCs, sampled from culture after CMV antigen stimulation. This chain connects TRBV12-3 or TRBV12-4 to TRBJ1-2, with a weak D call TRBD1 (6 bases). CDR3 sequence (DNA): TGTGCCAGCAGACCAACAGGGCGGTTTAAGTATGGCTACACCTTC. It translates to CASRPTGRFKYGYTF.